These 23 T cell receptor beta chains share one sample of origin, sequenced in a study of control samples from healthy donors and cancer patients. Using immunoSEQ multiplex PCR, the repertoire was profiled, and TCRdb retains in-frame clones only, with some absent. The sample has under 150,000 clones; approximately 90% are singletons. The sample consisted of blood. The origin of the receptors is a woman aged 65 to 85 in good health.

The V call is TRBV6-6, the J call TRBJ1-2, with D tentatively TRBD1 (6 bases). The CDR3 is 16 residues long. V was shortened by 7 bases and J by 4 bases, with 22 bases between the two germline ends. Germline CDR1 and CDR2: MNHNY and SVGAGI (reference sequence). The CDR3 here is CASTRNIQGGPYGYTF. The CDR3 coding sequence is TGTGCCAGCACCCGAAATATACAGGGTGGACCCTATGGCTACACCTTC.

The J gene is TRBJ1-6, the V gene TRBV6-5; 7 bases match TRBD1. V was clipped by 6 bases and J by 7 bases; unmatched bases: 9. Germline V gives CDR1 MNHEY, CDR2 SVGAGI. This CDR3 spans 15 amino acids. The CDR3, as DNA: TGTGCCAGCAGCGCGACAGGGTATGAGAATTCACCCCTCCACTTT. Protein product: CASSATGYENSPLHF.

The CDR3 DNA reads as TGTGCCAGCAGTTTAGCAGGTTCCTACGAGCAGTACTTC. It codes for CASSLAGSYEQYF. The chain recombines TRBV6-2 or TRBV6-3 with TRBJ2-7; D remains unclear. Trimming pared 4 bases from V and 1 base from J, leaving 8 bases between. CDR1 MNHEY and CDR2 SVGEGT come from the germline V gene. There are 13 residues in the CDR3.

This clone was observed a handful of times. The chain joins TRBV19 to TRBJ2-2; maybe TRBD2 (6 bases). Germline loops: CDR1 LNHDA, CDR2 SQIVND (reference sequence). Trimming took off 9 bases at V and 1 base at J, with 12 bases between the two ends. This CDR3 comprises 14 residues. The CDR3 DNA is TGTGCCAGCCAAGCGGGCCTGAACACCGGGGAGCTGTTTTTT. Translating gives CASQAGLNTGELFF.

The rearrangement joins TRBV12-3 or TRBV12-4 to TRBJ2-5; possible D gene TRBD2, 5 bases. This CDR3 is 12 amino acids long. V was shortened by 8 bases and J by 1 base, with 8 bases between the two germline ends. CDR3 nucleotides: TGTGCCAGCGGGAGATCCCAAGAGACCCAGTACTTC. As protein: CASGRSQETQYF.

The rearrangement uses TRBV3-1 (or the pseudogene TRBV3-2) and TRBJ2-1, with 7 bases aligning to TRBD2. Losses at the gene ends were 0 bases for V and 2 bases for J; bases not matched to a gene: 4. The germline V gene has CDR1 LGHDT and CDR2 YNNKEL (reference sequence). The CDR3 loop spans 16 amino acids. CDR3 region: CASSQDPAGAYNEQFF. The CDR3 DNA reads TGTGCCAGCAGCCAAGATCCGGCGGGGGCCTACAATGAGCAGTTCTTC.

The V gene is TRBV24-1, the J gene TRBJ1-3, with 11 bases that match TRBD1. This CDR3 is 19 amino acids long. V trimming: 12 bases; J trimming: 0 bases; junction bases outside the gene matches: 18. Germline CDR1 KGHDR, CDR2 SFDVKD. DNA for the CDR3: TGTGCCGCTGGTTCTCGGGACAGGGGGGGGACTAGCTCTGGAAACACCATATATTTT. Protein product: CAAGSRDRGGTSSGNTIYF.

The sample holds a few counts of this clone. The DNA for the CDR3 is TGTGCCAGCAAGGCTCAGAACTATGGCTACACCTTC. Residues: CASKAQNYGYTF. J is TRBJ1-2 and V is TRBV9, with D hard to call. The CDR3 contains 12 residues. The V end was cut by 6 bases, the J end by 2 bases, with 8 bases between. Germline values: CDR1 SGDLS, CDR2 YYNGEE.

The chain couples TRBV7-2 to TRBJ1-6; D is uncertain. Germline V CDR1 and CDR2: SGHTA, FQGNSA. V was clipped by 2 bases and J by 1 base, with 18 bases between them. This CDR3 contains 19 residues. The CDR3: CASSLMQAVRGSYNSPLHF. The CDR3 coding sequence is TGTGCCAGCAGCTTAATGCAGGCAGTCCGAGGATCCTATAATTCACCCCTCCACTTT.

The CDR3 loop reads CASSRGTSGVLAGELFF. The CDR3 DNA reads TGCGCCAGCAGCCGCGGGACTAGCGGGGTCTTAGCCGGGGAGCTGTTTTTT. This chain joins TRBV4-3 and TRBJ2-2, with TRBD2 matching 13 bases. In germline, CDR1 is LGHNA, CDR2 YSLEER. The CDR3 extends over 17 amino acids. Unmatched junction bases numbered 8, after V lost 4 bases and J lost 6 bases.

The chain carries TRBV7-7 and TRBJ1-5; 9 bases are shared with TRBD1. The CDR3 spans 17 residues. CDR1 and CDR2 from the germline V gene are SSHAT and FNYEAQ (reference sequence). V lost 4 bases to trimming and J lost 5 bases; unmatched junction nucleotides: 12. CDR3 DNA: TGTGCCAGCAGCTCCTCCGGGACAGGGAACGGCCATCAGCCCCAGCATTTT. Encoded protein: CASSSSGTGNGHQPQHF. The full variable domain, rest sourced from reference TRBV7-7 and TRBJ1-5, is GAGVSQSPRYKVTKRGQDVTLRCDPISSHATLYWYQQALGQGPEFLTYFNYEAQPDKSGLPSDRFSAERPEGSISTLTIQRTEQRDSAMYRCASSSSGTGNGHQPQHFGDGTRLSIL.

The gene calls are TRBV21-1 and TRBJ2-1; the table's D gene call, TRBD1, was not cross checked with the DNA. TRBV21-1 is a pseudogene segment. The CDR3 has 16 amino acids. CDR3: CASSAPGDREDNEQFF. For the CDR3, the DNA is TGTGCCAGCAGCGCCCCGGGGGACAGGGAGGACAATGAGCAGTTCTTC.

The chain recombines TRBV2 with TRBJ2-2, with 7 bases lining up with TRBD1. V gave up 11 bases and J gave up 2 bases; unmatched junction bases: 8. This CDR3 is 14 amino acids long. The V gene's germline CDR1 is SNHLY and CDR2 FYNNEI. CDR3 sequence: CASLRDSNTGELFF. The CDR3 bases are TGTGCCTCCCTCCGGGACAGTAACACCGGGGAGCTGTTTTTT.

The chain couples TRBV9 to TRBJ2-3; D might be TRBD2 (6 bases). The ends were cut back, 0 bases at V and 7 bases at J, with 15 bases in the middle. The CDR3 spans 15 residues. CDR1 is SGDLS and CDR2 is YYNGEE in the germline V gene. The CDR3 sequence: CASSVGTLASNTQYF. CDR3 nucleotides: TGTGCCAGCAGCGTAGGGACTCTAGCGTCTAATACGCAGTATTTT.

The chain combines TRBV7-3 with TRBJ2-5; D unresolved. This CDR3 comprises 15 residues. The V gene lost 5 bases and the J gene lost 5 bases, with 18 bases spanning the gap. Germline-derived CDR1 and CDR2 are SGHTA and FQGTGA. The DNA for the CDR3 is TGTGCCAGCAGCATAGGGCCCTCTAGTTTGGAGACCCAGTACTTC. Translation gives CASSIGPSSLETQYF.

The V gene is TRBV9, the J gene TRBJ2-1, with D unclear. CDR3 length: 14 residues. Germline V gene sequence: CDR1 SGDLS, CDR2 YYNGEE. V dropped 0 bases and J dropped 5 bases, with 9 bases sitting between them. The CDR3 protein is CASSVEIEDNEQFF. The CDR3 DNA sequence: TGTGCCAGCAGCGTAGAAATTGAGGACAATGAGCAGTTCTTC.

The CDR3 loop reads CASSSGTGVQPQHF. CDR3 DNA: TGTGCCAGCAGTTCCGGGACAGGGGTTCAGCCCCAGCATTTT. J is TRBJ1-5 and V is TRBV28, with 10 bases that match TRBD1. The CDR3 spans 14 residues. Germline V gene lookup returns CDR1 MDHEN and CDR2 SYDVKM. V trimming: 4 bases; J trimming: 6 bases; junction bases outside the gene matches: 3.

This clone was observed a single time. V and J are TRBV3-1 (or the pseudogene TRBV3-2) and TRBJ2-2; 9 positions agree with TRBD1. Germline values: CDR1 LGHDT, CDR2 YNNKEL (reference sequence). V shed 4 bases, J shed 6 bases, and the junction held 9 bases outside the gene matches. This CDR3 has 16 residues. CDR3 in amino acids: CASSPPGQGWAGELFF. CDR3 sequence (DNA): TGTGCCAGCAGCCCCCCTGGACAGGGGTGGGCCGGGGAGCTGTTTTTT.

The chain combines TRBV10-3 with TRBJ1-1; TRBD1 might be the D (5 bases). Germline V gene sequence: CDR1 ENHRY, CDR2 SYGVKD. Trimming left V 2 bases short and J 1 base short, with 5 bases between. The CDR3 totals 13 residues. CDR3 sequence reads: CAISERGNTEAFF. CDR3 sequence (DNA): TGTGCCATCAGTGAGAGGGGGAACACTGAAGCTTTCTTT.

The CDR3 DNA is TGTGCCAGCAGACCCCCGGAGACAGGGAGAGACTATGGCTACACCTTC. Encoded protein: CASRPPETGRDYGYTF. The chain couples TRBV28 to TRBJ1-2, with 7 bases matching TRBD1. The CDR3 loop spans 16 amino acids. Germline V gene data show CDR1 as MDHEN and CDR2 as SYDVKM. V shed 6 bases and J 3 bases; nucleotides not matched to a gene: 13.

The chain couples TRBV5-1 to TRBJ2-1, with 8 bases aligning to TRBD2. V lost 0 bases to trimming and J lost 3 bases; unmatched junction nucleotides: 2. The germline gives CDR1 SGHRS, CDR2 YFSETQ. The CDR3 loop spans 15 amino acids. The CDR3, as DNA: TGCGCCAGCAGCTTGGCAGCGGGGGTCTACAATGAGCAGTTCTTC. Translation: CASSLAAGVYNEQFF.

This chain links TRBV19 with TRBJ1-2; no firm D call. CDR3 length equals 13 residues. Deletions cut 6 bases from V and 7 bases from J, with 15 bases between. Looked up from germline, CDR1 is LNHDA and CDR2 is SQIVND (reference sequence). CDR3 region: CASSPLLALGYTF. Written as DNA, the CDR3 is TGTGCCAGTAGCCCCCTCCTGGCTCTTGGCTACACCTTC.

The genes are TRBV10-2 and TRBJ1-4; D is undetermined. V lost 3 bases to trimming and J lost 11 bases, with 22 bases between them. This CDR3 is 16 amino acids long. CDR1 is WSHSY, CDR2 SAAADI, per germline. This chain's CDR3 is CASSDYERRESSKLFF. CDR3 sequence (DNA): TGCGCCAGCAGTGACTATGAGCGCCGGGAGTCGAGTAAACTGTTTTTT.